A single sample is the source of the 16 T cell receptor beta chains below, sequenced in a study of cytomegalovirus exposure and HLA in healthy donors. The PCR made use of 60 Vbeta and 13 Jbeta primers. Method: immunoSEQ multiplex PCR; TCRdb's copy keeps in-frame clones and lacks some. The sample holds about 180,000 clones; around 80% are singletons and the top ten take around 1.2%. Sequenced: PBMCs. These receptors came from a girl aged 2 to 9 in good health and CMV-seropositive.

V gene TRBV6-5 combines with J gene TRBJ2-7; a possible D gene is TRBD1 (6 bases). CDR1 MNHEY and CDR2 SVGAGI come from the germline V gene. The CDR3 runs 11 residues. V dropped 5 bases and J dropped 8 bases, with 10 bases sitting between them. The CDR3 nucleotides are TGTGCCAGCAGTAACCAGGGGCAGCAGTACTTC. The encoded protein is CASSNQGQQYF.

The chain employs TRBV30 and TRBJ2-5, with a tentative D call TRBD1 (6 bases). With the DNA end fitting TRBJ2-7 better, the J assignment may be wrong. The CDR3 length is 16 residues. Germline V gene lookup returns CDR1 GTSNPN and CDR2 SVGIG (reference sequence). CDR3 bases: TGTGCCTGGAGTCCGACCCTAACAGGGATCTCCTACGAGCAGTACTTC. As protein: CAWSPTLTGISYEQYF.

CDR3 sequence (DNA): TGCGCCAGCTTCGGACAGGGGGCGGTCGGGGAGCTGTTTTTT. Amino acid sequence: CASFGQGAVGELFF. This chain links TRBV5-1 with TRBJ2-2; TRBD1 matches at 11 bases. The trim removed 7 bases at V and 7 bases at J, leaving 6 bases unmatched. CDR1 and CDR2 from the germline V gene are SGHRS and YFSETQ. CDR3 size: 14 residues. Together with reference TRBV5-1 and TRBJ2-2, the CDR3 gives the full variable domain: KAGVTQTPRYLIKTRGQQVTLSCSPISGHRSVSWYQQTPGQGLQFLFEYFSETQRNKGNFPGRFSGRQFSNSRSEMNVSTLELGDSALYLCASFGQGAVGELFFGEGSRLTVL.

This clone was picked up a small number of times. The rearrangement links TRBV6-6 to TRBJ1-2; TRBD1 might be the D (5 bases). The CDR3 is 14 amino acids. V was trimmed by 7 bases and J by 4 bases, leaving 16 bases between them. In germline, CDR1 is MNHNY, CDR2 SVGAGI (reference sequence). The CDR3 is CASTLKRQGYGYTF. The CDR3 nucleotides read TGTGCCAGCACCCTCAAGAGGCAGGGCTATGGCTACACCTTC.

The V gene is TRBV6-5, the J gene TRBJ1-1, with a possible D match to TRBD1 (5 bases). This CDR3 contains 15 residues. The V end lost 2 bases, the J end lost 0 bases, and 10 bases lay between the germline ends. Germline V gene data show CDR1 as MNHEY and CDR2 as SVGAGI. For the CDR3, the DNA is TGTGCCAGCAGTTACAACAGGATTTTGAACACTGAAGCTTTCTTT. Residues: CASSYNRILNTEAFF.

This clone appeared a few times. The chain employs TRBV9 and TRBJ1-1; D not resolved. V lost 3 bases and J 1 base, leaving 10 bases between the germline ends. Germline lookup yields CDR1 SGDLS and CDR2 YYNGEE. The CDR3 has 14 residues. CDR3 region: CASSAQVSNTEAFF. CDR3 nucleotide sequence: TGTGCCAGCAGCGCCCAGGTTTCGAACACTGAAGCTTTCTTT.

The chain employs TRBV4-1 and TRBJ1-4; tentatively, D is TRBD1 (6 bases). The CDR3 has 15 residues. Per germline, CDR1 MGHRA and CDR2 YSYEKL. Between the trimmed V and J ends, which lost 1 base and 4 bases, there was a span of 10 bases. This CDR3 reads CASSQGTAINEKLFF. The DNA for the CDR3 is TGCGCCAGCAGCCAAGGGACAGCCATTAATGAAAAACTGTTTTTT.

Of note for this clone: The DNA is left out, because the CDR3 cannot be placed on it with certainty; the CDR3 is given as TCRdb lists it. V is TRBV21-1 and J is TRBJ1-5; TRBD1 is the table's D call, not checked against the DNA. TRBV21-1 is designated a pseudogene. Ends included, the CDR3 has 13 residues. The CDR3 is CASFGTGNQPQHF.

V and J are TRBV5-6 and TRBJ1-2; 7 nucleotides line up with TRBD1. Trimming took 4 bases from V and 6 from J; bases not matched to a gene: 6. CDR3 size: 13 residues. Germline V gene sequence: CDR1 SGHDT, CDR2 YYEEEE. The DNA for the CDR3 is TGTGCCAGCAGCCCTGACAGGGACCATGGCTACACCTTC. This codes for CASSPDRDHGYTF.

This clone was observed a few times. This chain links TRBV4-1 with TRBJ2-1; tentative D call: TRBD1 (6 bases). Germline CDR1 and CDR2: MGHRA and YSYEKL. There are 17 residues in the CDR3. Trimming took off 4 bases at V and 5 bases at J, with 21 bases between the two ends. The CDR3 sequence is CASSPLPVGTHNNEQFF. The DNA for the CDR3 is TGCGCCAGCAGCCCGCTACCGGTAGGGACACACAACAATGAGCAGTTCTTC.

The chain carries TRBV15 and TRBJ1-1; TRBD1 matches 7 bases. The V and J ends lost 4 bases and 5 bases, in that order; junction bases with no gene match: 13. The CDR3 length is 16 residues. Per germline, CDR1 LNHNV and CDR2 YYDKDF (reference sequence). This chain's CDR3 is CATSTRTGQRWTEAFF. The DNA for the CDR3 is TGTGCCACCAGCACCAGGACGGGACAGCGGTGGACTGAAGCTTTCTTT.

This chain connects TRBV15 to TRBJ1-5; the match to TRBD1 covers 11 bases. CDR1 and CDR2 from the germline V gene are LNHNV and YYDKDF (reference sequence). The CDR3 contains 20 residues. V dropped 2 bases and J dropped 2; count of bases not matched to a gene: 14. The CDR3 region is CATSRTSGTGGPLGNQPQHF. DNA for the CDR3: TGTGCCACCAGCAGAACATCGGGGACAGGGGGTCCTTTGGGCAATCAGCCCCAGCATTTT.

V is TRBV2 and J is TRBJ1-5; D is possibly TRBD1 (6 bases). The CDR3 is 14 amino acids. CDR1 SNHLY and CDR2 FYNNEI come from the germline V gene. V was trimmed by 10 bases and J by 5 bases, leaving 18 bases between them. The CDR3 spells CAIQSDSGDQPQHF. As DNA, the CDR3 is TGTGCCATCCAGTCGGACAGTGGGGATCAGCCCCAGCATTTT.

Here the CDR3 DNA reads TGTGCCAGCAGTTACCCCCCCCGGGACACCTCCTACGAGCAGTACTTC. Translation gives CASSYPPRDTSYEQYF. The chain recombines TRBV6-5 with TRBJ2-7; maybe TRBD1 (6 bases). The V end was cut by 2 bases, the J end by 0 bases, with 14 bases between. This CDR3 contains 16 residues. Germline V gives CDR1 MNHEY, CDR2 SVGAGI.

V usage is TRBV30 and J usage is TRBJ2-5; 10 nucleotides match TRBD2. The CDR3 length is 12 residues. The V gene's germline CDR1 is GTSNPN and CDR2 SVGIG (reference sequence). V was pared by 7 bases and J by 3 bases, with 2 bases of the junction left unmatched. The CDR3 nucleotides are TGTGCCTCCCTAGCGGGAGAAGAGACCCAGTACTTC. Translation: CASLAGEETQYF.

This chain uses TRBV12-1 with TRBJ2-1; the table names TRBD2, a call not compared with the DNA. TRBV12-1 is labeled a pseudogene. The CDR3 totals 17 residues. The CDR3 DNA is TGTGCCAGCAGCCCGCCCGGGACTAGCGGAGCCTTTGCTGAGCAGTTCTTC. Its translation: CASSPPGTSGAFAEQFF.